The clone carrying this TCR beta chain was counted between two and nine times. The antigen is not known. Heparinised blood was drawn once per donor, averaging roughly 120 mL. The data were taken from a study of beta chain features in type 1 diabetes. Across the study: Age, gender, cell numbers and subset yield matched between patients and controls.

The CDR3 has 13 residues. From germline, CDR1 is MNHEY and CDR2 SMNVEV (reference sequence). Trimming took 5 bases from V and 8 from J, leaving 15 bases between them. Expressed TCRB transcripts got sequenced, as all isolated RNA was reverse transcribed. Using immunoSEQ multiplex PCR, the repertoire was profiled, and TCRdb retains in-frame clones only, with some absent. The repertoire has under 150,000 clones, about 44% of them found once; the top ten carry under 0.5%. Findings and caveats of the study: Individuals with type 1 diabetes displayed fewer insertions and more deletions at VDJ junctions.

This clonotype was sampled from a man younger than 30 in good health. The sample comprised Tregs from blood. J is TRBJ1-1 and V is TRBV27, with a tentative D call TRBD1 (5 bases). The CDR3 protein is CASSKVGTREAFF. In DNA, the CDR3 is TGTGCCAGCAGTAAGGTGGGGACTCGGGAAGCTTTCTTT.